This TCR beta chain was sequenced in a study of tumor-infiltrating lymphocytes in primary liver carcinoma. Broader study findings: Just about 7-24% of leading clones were found in every one of five regions.

To note about this clonotype: What it binds is unknown.

Looked up from germline, CDR1 is SGHTS and CDR2 is YDEGEE. The V gene lost 4 bases and the J gene lost 4 bases, with 20 bases spanning the gap. The CDR3 consists of 16 residues. Extraction of RNA together with DNA used about 20-34 mg of unsorted bulk tissue. Patients showed chronic HBV infection and an absence of prior treatment. Production of TCR beta cDNA used roughly 500 ng total RNA together with a constant-region primer. Each TCR beta library was derived from three nested multiplex PCR rounds that employed slightly modified ARM-PCR. TRBV1-TRBV30 forward and Cbeta reverse primers drove the first two approximately 10-cycle rounds. TCRdb passed the multiplex PCR reads through MiXCR, listing each CDR3 protein once. The sample gives roughly 190,000 distinct CDR3 sequences, 70% to 90% of which show up once; about a sixth is in the top ten.

Sequencing input: tumor tissue from primary liver carcinoma. The chain links TRBV5-8 to TRBJ2-5, with a weak D call TRBD2 (6 bases). The TCR was taken from a man between 35 and 55 years old with primary liver carcinoma and hepatitis B virus infection. The CDR3 DNA is TGTGCCAGCAGCAACGCCGATAGCGGAAGTGGAGAGACCCAGTACTTC. Amino acid sequence: CASSNADSGSGETQYF. The full variable domain, rest sourced from reference TRBV5-8 and TRBJ2-5, is EAGVTQSPTHLIKTRGQQATLRCSPISGHTSVYWYQQALGLGLQFLLWYDEGEERNRGNFPPRFSGRQFPNYSSELNVNALELEDSALYLCASSNADSGSGETQYFGPGTRLLVL.